This TCR beta chain was sequenced for a study of CD8 T cells in ankylosing spondylitis. Study observations and caveats: Existing reports had already noted some motif variants in reactive arthritis synovial fluid and blood. Seven to nine highly homologous variants made up a TCR beta motif, and this motif appeared characteristic of ankylosing spondylitis blood. Relatively scarce in peripheral blood, disease-linked clones were CD8+. Reported data indicate significant enrichment of disease-linked clones within matched ankylosing spondylitis synovial fluid.

Using quantitative 5'-RACE with molecular barcodes, the authors made TCR beta libraries. TCRdb re-called the 5' RACE reads through MiXCR, storing one row per CDR3 protein. The data show 750,000 to 850,000 distinct CDR3 sequences, over 9.5% seen once. Germline trimming cut 5 bases from V and 5 bases from J; bases unmatched to any gene: 4. This CDR3 is built from 14 residues. Germline V gives CDR1 MNHNS, CDR2 SASEGT. A remark on this clonotype: The antigen remains undetermined.

The chain carries TRBV6-1 and TRBJ1-5, with TRBD1 identical over 9 bases. The receptor was derived from a male donor with ankylosing spondylitis. What was sequenced was blood, either unsorted or a sorted T cell fraction (not recorded which). This CDR3 is CASSKGTGHQPQHF. The CDR3 bases are TGTGCCAGCAGTAAGGGGACAGGGCATCAGCCCCAGCATTTT.